This is a list of T cell receptor beta chains from one sample in a study of blood T cell repertoires in COVID-19. Some clones are missing from TCRdb's copy, which holds only in-frame ones; the method was immunoSEQ multiplex PCR. The profile covers 350,000 to 450,000 clones, with approximately 91% appearing a single time and just over 0.85% taken by the ten largest. Sequencing was carried out using PBMCs or T cells enriched from blood (not recorded which). These receptors all stem from a middle-aged woman who had been exposed to COVID-19. Each CDR3 is given with its conserved first and last residue. The order of the fields is D gene, V gene, clone size, J gene, CDR3 length, CDR3 protein, CDR3 DNA. D genes are given only for firm matches. The size of a clone is reported for some rows only, either as once, few or many, or as a class for expanded clones.

d_gene: .; v_gene: TRBV5-1; abundance: .; j_gene: TRBJ1-1; len: 14; CDR3aa: CASSLGGAPTEAFF; CDR3nt: TGCGCCAGCAGTCTAGGGGGGGCGCCCACTGAAGCTTTCTTT
d_gene: .; v_gene: TRBV9; abundance: .; j_gene: TRBJ1-1; len: 12; CDR3aa: CASSPRGGTAFF; CDR3nt: TGTGCCAGCAGCCCTAGGGGGGGGACGGCTTTCTTT
d_gene: .; v_gene: TRBV19; abundance: .; j_gene: TRBJ2-2; len: 15; CDR3aa: CASKRAEIRAGELFF; CDR3nt: TGTGCCAGTAAGAGAGCCGAAATTCGCGCCGGGGAGCTGTTTTTT
d_gene: TRBD1; v_gene: TRBV18; abundance: .; j_gene: TRBJ2-7; len: 15; CDR3aa: CASSQGTGGLYEQYF; CDR3nt: TGTGCCAGCTCACAGGGGACAGGGGGGTTATACGAGCAGTACTTC
d_gene: .; v_gene: TRBV3-1/TRBV3-2; abundance: .; j_gene: TRBJ1-4; len: 18; CDR3aa: CASSQGTWLTVPNEKLFF; CDR3nt: TGTGCCAGCAGCCAAGGGACTTGGTTGACCGTACCTAATGAAAAACTGTTTTTT
d_gene: .; v_gene: TRBV6-5; abundance: once; j_gene: TRBJ1-1; len: 14; CDR3aa: CASSYGGVKTEAFF; CDR3nt: TGTGCCAGCAGTTACGGGGGCGTCAAGACTGAAGCTTTCTTT
d_gene: TRBD2; v_gene: TRBV10-2; abundance: .; j_gene: TRBJ2-1; len: 16; CDR3aa: CASRPGLAAPYNEQFF; CDR3nt: TGCGCCAGCAGACCGGGACTAGCGGCCCCCTACAATGAGCAGTTCTTC
d_gene: .; v_gene: TRBV7-2; abundance: .; j_gene: TRBJ2-5; len: 13; CDR3aa: CASSFGREETQYF; CDR3nt: TGTGCCAGCAGCTTCGGGCGGGAAGAGACCCAGTACTTC
d_gene: .; v_gene: TRBV19; abundance: .; j_gene: TRBJ1-5; len: 17; CDR3aa: CASSILPSQNSNQPQHF; CDR3nt: TGTGCCAGTAGTATACTTCCATCCCAGAATAGCAATCAGCCCCAGCATTTT
d_gene: TRBD1; v_gene: TRBV5-1; abundance: .; j_gene: TRBJ1-1; len: 14; CDR3aa: CASSSRGRVTEAFF; CDR3nt: TGCGCCAGCAGCTCCAGGGGGCGCGTCACTGAAGCTTTCTTT
d_gene: .; v_gene: TRBV25-1; abundance: .; j_gene: TRBJ2-7; len: 14; CDR3aa: CASSEYRTDYEQYF; CDR3nt: TGTGCCAGCAGTGAATATCGGACAGACTACGAGCAGTACTTC
d_gene: .; v_gene: TRBV3-1/TRBV3-2; abundance: .; j_gene: TRBJ2-5; len: 13; CDR3aa: CASSRILAETQYF; CDR3nt: TGTGCCAGCAGCCGAATTTTAGCGGAGACCCAGTACTTC
d_gene: TRBD1; v_gene: TRBV18; abundance: .; j_gene: TRBJ2-2; len: 15; CDR3aa: CASSRGQKNTGELFF; CDR3nt: TGTGCCAGCTCAAGGGGACAGAAGAACACCGGGGAGCTGTTTTTT
d_gene: .; v_gene: TRBV4-1; abundance: .; j_gene: TRBJ1-3; len: 18; CDR3aa: CASSQEGMGGASGNTIYF; CDR3nt: TGCGCCAGCAGCCAAGAAGGGATGGGGGGGGCATCTGGAAACACCATATATTTT
d_gene: TRBD2; v_gene: TRBV9; abundance: .; j_gene: TRBJ2-7; len: 16; CDR3aa: CASSVGGTSGNYEQYF; CDR3nt: TGTGCCAGCAGCGTAGGAGGGACTAGCGGGAACTACGAGCAGTACTTC
d_gene: .; v_gene: TRBV7-3; abundance: .; j_gene: TRBJ1-1; len: 17; CDR3aa: CASSLTSWEIGNTEAFF; CDR3nt: TGTGCCAGCAGCTTAACCAGCTGGGAGATTGGTAATACTGAAGCTTTCTTT
d_gene: .; v_gene: TRBV5-6; abundance: .; j_gene: TRBJ2-5; len: 11; CDR3aa: CASRGQEAQYF; CDR3nt: TGTGCCAGTAGAGGTCAGGAGGCCCAGTACTTC
d_gene: .; v_gene: TRBV3-1/TRBV3-2; abundance: .; j_gene: TRBJ1-2; len: 16; CDR3aa: CASSPHRVMSNYGYTF; CDR3nt: TGTGCCAGCAGCCCACATCGGGTGATGTCTAACTATGGCTACACCTTC
d_gene: TRBD2; v_gene: TRBV19; abundance: .; j_gene: TRBJ2-5; len: 13; CDR3aa: CASSVAGGETQYF; CDR3nt: TGTGCCAGTAGTGTAGCGGGAGGGGAGACCCAGTACTTC
d_gene: .; v_gene: TRBV5-1; abundance: .; j_gene: TRBJ1-1; len: 13; CDR3aa: CASSLLSDTEAFF; CDR3nt: TGCGCCAGCAGCTTGCTGTCGGACACTGAAGCTTTCTTT
d_gene: .; v_gene: TRBV3-1/TRBV3-2; abundance: .; j_gene: TRBJ1-4; len: 13; CDR3aa: CASSQVSRGKLFF; CDR3nt: TGTGCCAGCAGCCAAGTGTCTCGCGGAAAACTGTTTTTT
d_gene: TRBD1; v_gene: TRBV30; abundance: .; j_gene: TRBJ1-5; len: 14; CDR3aa: CAWRTGGNNQPQHF; CDR3nt: TGTGCCTGGAGGACAGGGGGCAATAATCAGCCCCAGCATTTT
d_gene: TRBD1; v_gene: TRBV19; abundance: .; j_gene: TRBJ2-2; len: 14; CDR3aa: CASSINRGLGELFF; CDR3nt: TGTGCCAGTAGTATTAACAGGGGGCTCGGGGAGCTGTTTTTT
d_gene: .; v_gene: TRBV15; abundance: .; j_gene: TRBJ2-3; len: 19; CDR3aa: CATSGSLQRSGESRDTQYF; CDR3nt: TGTGCCACCAGCGGCTCATTACAACGCTCAGGGGAGAGTCGAGATACGCAGTATTTT
d_gene: .; v_gene: TRBV30; abundance: once; j_gene: TRBJ1-6; len: 14; CDR3aa: CAWGLGKGNSPLHF; CDR3nt: TGTGCCTGGGGCCTTGGTAAGGGGAATTCACCCCTCCACTTT
d_gene: .; v_gene: TRBV4-1; abundance: .; j_gene: TRBJ1-4; len: 14; CDR3aa: CASSQETAGPKLFF; CDR3nt: TGCGCCAGCAGCCAAGAAACGGCGGGCCCAAAACTGTTTTTT
d_gene: .; v_gene: TRBV18; abundance: .; j_gene: TRBJ1-3; len: 19; CDR3aa: CASSPLSVSGGASGNTIYF; CDR3nt: TGTGCCAGCTCACCACTCTCTGTGAGTGGAGGGGCCTCTGGAAACACCATATATTTT
d_gene: TRBD2; v_gene: TRBV28; abundance: .; j_gene: TRBJ2-1; len: 18; CDR3aa: CASGPLSGGPLSYNEQFF; CDR3nt: TGTGCCAGCGGTCCACTTAGCGGGGGGCCCCTCTCCTACAATGAGCAGTTCTTC
d_gene: TRBD1; v_gene: TRBV29-1; abundance: .; j_gene: TRBJ2-5; len: 11; CDR3aa: CSVENGQGVDF; CDR3nt: TGCAGCGTTGAAAATGGACAGGGTGTGGACTTC
d_gene: .; v_gene: TRBV24-1; abundance: .; j_gene: TRBJ2-3; len: 17; CDR3aa: CATSDLNSGSSTDTQYF; CDR3nt: TGTGCCACCAGTGATTTGAATAGCGGATCTAGCACAGATACGCAGTATTTT
d_gene: .; v_gene: TRBV9; abundance: .; j_gene: TRBJ1-3; len: 16; CDR3aa: CASSPSGGRDRNTIYF; CDR3nt: TGTGCCAGCAGCCCCAGTGGGGGCAGGGACCGAAACACCATATATTTT
d_gene: TRBD1; v_gene: TRBV27; abundance: .; j_gene: TRBJ1-1; len: 15; CDR3aa: CASSRSDREGTEAFF; CDR3nt: TGTGCCAGCAGTCGCTCGGACAGGGAGGGCACTGAAGCTTTCTTT
d_gene: TRBD1; v_gene: TRBV7-2; abundance: once; j_gene: TRBJ1-2; len: 15; CDR3aa: CASSFDRGTDYGYTF; CDR3nt: TGTGCCAGCAGCTTCGACAGGGGTACCGACTATGGCTACACCTTC
d_gene: .; v_gene: TRBV5-1; abundance: few; j_gene: TRBJ2-6; len: 15; CDR3aa: CASSLEGSGANVLTF; CDR3nt: TGCGCCAGCAGCTTGGAGGGGTCTGGGGCCAACGTCCTGACTTTC
d_gene: TRBD2; v_gene: TRBV5-1; abundance: .; j_gene: TRBJ2-5; len: 14; CDR3aa: CASSPRTSGGYLDF; CDR3nt: TGCGCCAGCAGCCCCCGGACTAGCGGGGGGTACCTTGACTTC
d_gene: .; v_gene: TRBV4-1; abundance: .; j_gene: TRBJ1-3; len: 13; CDR3aa: CASSQVYGNTIYF; CDR3nt: TGCGCCAGCAGCCAAGTTTATGGAAACACCATATATTTT
d_gene: .; v_gene: TRBV11-2; abundance: .; j_gene: TRBJ1-1; len: 13; CDR3aa: CASRGGVVTEAFF; CDR3nt: TGTGCCAGCAGGGGGGGGGTTGTCACTGAAGCTTTCTTT
d_gene: .; v_gene: TRBV5-1; abundance: .; j_gene: TRBJ2-5; len: 14; CDR3aa: CASSFEAVQETQYF; CDR3nt: TGCGCCAGCAGCTTCGAGGCGGTCCAAGAGACCCAGTACTTC
d_gene: .; v_gene: TRBV19; abundance: .; j_gene: TRBJ2-1; len: 16; CDR3aa: CASSIRGQQRNNEQFF; CDR3nt: TGTGCCAGTAGTATACGGGGTCAGCAAAGGAACAATGAGCAGTTCTTC
d_gene: .; v_gene: TRBV9; abundance: .; j_gene: TRBJ1-2; len: 13; CDR3aa: CASSPDLGARYTF; CDR3nt: TGTGCCAGCAGTCCAGACTTGGGGGCTCGCTACACCTTC
d_gene: TRBD1; v_gene: TRBV6-6; abundance: .; j_gene: TRBJ2-2; len: 15; CDR3aa: CASKGQGTNTGELFF; CDR3nt: TGTGCCAGCAAGGGACAGGGAACGAACACCGGGGAGCTGTTTTTT
d_gene: .; v_gene: TRBV11-2; abundance: .; j_gene: TRBJ1-2; len: 15; CDR3aa: CASSFGRGGNYGYTF; CDR3nt: TGTGCCAGCAGCTTTGGTCGAGGGGGTAACTATGGCTACACCTTC
d_gene: .; v_gene: TRBV20-1; abundance: .; j_gene: TRBJ2-7; len: 11; CDR3aa: CSARIGTEQYF; CDR3nt: TGCAGTGCTAGAATAGGGACAGAGCAGTACTTC
d_gene: TRBD1; v_gene: TRBV28; abundance: .; j_gene: TRBJ1-5; len: 16; CDR3aa: CASRQRGRTGKQPQHF; CDR3nt: TGTGCCAGCAGGCAAAGAGGCCGGACAGGGAAACAGCCCCAGCATTTT
d_gene: .; v_gene: TRBV20-1; abundance: .; j_gene: TRBJ2-1; len: 16; CDR3aa: CSASIQLGGSYNEQFF; CDR3nt: TGCAGTGCTAGTATCCAGTTGGGAGGCTCCTACAATGAGCAGTTCTTC
d_gene: .; v_gene: TRBV30; abundance: .; j_gene: TRBJ1-2; len: 11; CDR3aa: CAWSQTGGYTF; CDR3nt: TGTGCCTGGTCCCAGACGGGTGGCTACACCTTC
d_gene: TRBD1; v_gene: TRBV6-6; abundance: .; j_gene: TRBJ1-2; len: 15; CDR3aa: CASSPRGTGSYGYTF; CDR3nt: TGTGCCAGCAGCCCTCGCGGGACAGGGAGCTATGGCTACACCTTC
d_gene: .; v_gene: TRBV7-9; abundance: .; j_gene: TRBJ1-2; len: 12; CDR3aa: CASSSRQHGYTF; CDR3nt: TGTGCCAGCAGCTCAAGACAGCATGGCTACACCTTC
d_gene: TRBD1; v_gene: TRBV3-1/TRBV3-2; abundance: .; j_gene: TRBJ1-2; len: 13; CDR3aa: CASSHRDRFGYTF; CDR3nt: TGTGCCAGCAGCCACCGGGACAGGTTTGGCTACACCTTC
d_gene: .; v_gene: TRBV30; abundance: .; j_gene: TRBJ1-5; len: 14; CDR3aa: CAWSSGRGLGAQHF; CDR3nt: TGTGCCTGGAGCTCCGGGCGAGGGCTTGGAGCCCAGCATTTT
d_gene: TRBD1; v_gene: TRBV7-8; abundance: .; j_gene: TRBJ2-4; len: 14; CDR3aa: CASSRDSQRDIQYF; CDR3nt: TGTGCCAGCAGCCGGGACAGCCAAAGGGACATTCAGTACTTC
d_gene: TRBD1; v_gene: TRBV7-8; abundance: .; j_gene: TRBJ2-1; len: 15; CDR3aa: CASSLTGTYDNEQFF; CDR3nt: TGTGCCAGCAGCCTGACAGGGACGTATGACAATGAGCAGTTCTTC